The next 4 T cell receptor beta chains were all read from a single sample in a study of shared clonotypes between healthy human individuals. Generated by immunoSEQ multiplex PCR, the TCRdb table keeps only in-frame clones and is missing some. The sample has roughly 2,300,000 clones; around 93% are singletons. What was sequenced was naive CD4+ T cells from PBMCs. Documented subset: CD45RA+ positively selected. The source of these receptors is a man between 18 and 35 years old in good health. Some clones in this sample may be carry-over from other donors' samples.

Details on this clone: The sample contains more than one DNA sequence encoding this CDR3. V gene TRBV7-9 combines with J gene TRBJ1-5, with D possibly being TRBD1 (6 bases). Trimming stripped 0 bases from V and 2 bases from J, with 8 bases between. CDR1 is SEHNR, CDR2 FQNEAQ, per germline (reference sequence). The CDR3 totals 15 residues. The CDR3 DNA reads TGTGCCAGCAGCTTAGCAGGGGGTGGCAATCAGCCCCAGCATTTT. Protein: CASSLAGGGNQPQHF.

The chain recombines TRBV18 with TRBJ2-7; D is perhaps TRBD1 (5 bases). Germline CDR1 KGHSH, CDR2 LQKENI. V dropped 3 bases and J dropped 6 bases, with 12 bases sitting between them. CDR3 length equals 13 residues. The CDR3 reads CASSPILGAEQYF. DNA for the CDR3: TGTGCCAGCTCACCGATTCTTGGGGCCGAGCAGTACTTC.

The CDR3 is CASSFMTGRSEKLFF. Written as DNA, the CDR3 is TGTGCCAGCAGTTTTATGACAGGGCGGAGTGAAAAACTGTTTTTT. The chain has TRBV28 and TRBJ1-4, with 7 bases that match TRBD1. Germline V gene sequence: CDR1 MDHEN, CDR2 SYDVKM. This CDR3 has 15 amino acids. J was trimmed by 7 bases and V by 3 bases; bases with no gene match: 8. The full variable domain, with the rest looked up from reference TRBV28 and TRBJ1-4, is DVKVTQSSRYLVKRTGEKVFLECVQDMDHENMFWYRQDPGLGLRLIYFSYDVKMKEKGDIPEGYSVSREKKERFSLILESASTNQTSMYLCASSFMTGRSEKLFFGSGTQLSVL.

The chain couples TRBV5-4 to TRBJ2-5; possibly TRBD2 for D (7 bases). V lost 0 bases and J 3 bases, leaving 18 bases between the germline ends. The CDR3 runs 17 residues. The germline V gene has CDR1 SGHNT and CDR2 YYREEE (reference sequence). The CDR3 DNA follows: TGTGCCAGCAGCTTGGGGGGTAGGCGGGGGCGAGAAGAGACCCAGTACTTC. As protein: CASSLGGRRGREETQYF. The full variable domain, its missing parts supplied by reference TRBV5-4 and TRBJ2-5, is ETGVTQSPTHLIKTRGQQVTLRCSSQSGHNTVSWYQQALGQGPQFIFQYYREEENGRGNFPPRFSGLQFPNYSSELNVNALELDDSALYLCASSLGGRRGREETQYFGPGTRLLVL.